These 13 T cell receptor beta chains were all obtained from the same sample, sequenced in a study of T-cell reconstitution after alpha-beta-depleted transplantation in children. Unique molecular identifiers featured in how the TCRbeta library was prepared. TCRdb re-derived calls from the PCR reads in MiXCR, one entry per CDR3 protein. The sample lists 700,000 to 950,000 distinct CDR3 sequences; about 15% were seen once. This sample comprised PBMCs, mostly from graft donor cells, obtained 360 days after TCRalphabeta/CD19-depleted stem cell transplant. The source is a male patient aged 5 to 17 who had a stem cell transplant for acute lymphoblastic leukemia, so the T cells may come from the graft donor.

This chain connects TRBV24-1 to TRBJ2-5; D uncertain. Trimming removed 3 bases at V and 0 bases at J, with 10 bases between. This CDR3 spans 15 amino acids. The germline gives CDR1 KGHDR, CDR2 SFDVKD. In nucleotides, the CDR3 is TGTGCCACCAGTGATCTCATGGGATACCAAGAGACCCAGTACTTC. This sequence encodes CATSDLMGYQETQYF.

The V gene is TRBV7-3, the J gene TRBJ2-2, with 13 bases that match TRBD2. Losses at the gene ends were 0 bases for V and 7 bases for J; bases not matched to a gene: 11. Germline-derived CDR1 and CDR2 are SGHTA and FQGTGA. This CDR3 is built from 19 residues. The DNA for the CDR3 is TGTGCCAGCAGCTTAACGAGGGGAACTAGCGGGAGGGCCGTCGGGGAGCTGTTTTTT. It translates to CASSLTRGTSGRAVGELFF.

The V call is TRBV6-5, the J call TRBJ2-3; the D is unclear. There are 17 residues in the CDR3. V was shortened by 3 bases and J by 0 bases, with 16 bases between the two germline ends. Looked up from germline, CDR1 is MNHEY and CDR2 is SVGAGI. The CDR3 spells CASSYQSGYPSTDTQYF. In DNA form, the CDR3 reads TGTGCCAGCAGTTATCAGTCTGGGTACCCTAGCACAGATACGCAGTATTTT.

In this sample, this clonotype turned up a few times. The V gene is TRBV15, the J gene TRBJ1-4; D remains unclear. The CDR3 consists of 13 residues. Deletions cut 6 bases from V and 10 bases from J, with 15 bases between. Germline assignment: CDR1 LNHNV and CDR2 YYDKDF (reference sequence). CDR3 DNA sequence: TGTGCCACCAGTGAGGACCCAAGTGGAAAACTGTTTTTT. It encodes CATSEDPSGKLFF.

The chain has TRBV12-3 or TRBV12-4 and TRBJ2-1; 7 nucleotides agree with TRBD2. V was clipped by 7 bases and J by 3 bases; unmatched bases: 15. The CDR3 extends over 17 amino acids. The CDR3 protein is CASTPSGNWPFYNEQFF. The CDR3 region has the DNA TGTGCCAGCACTCCGAGCGGGAATTGGCCCTTCTACAATGAGCAGTTCTTC.

This clonotype was observed a handful of times. The genes are TRBV5-1 and TRBJ2-5; 10 bases line up with TRBD2. The V and J ends lost 3 bases and 5 bases, in that order; junction bases with no gene match: 10. The CDR3 contains 16 residues. CDR1 is SGHRS, CDR2 YFSETQ, per germline. The CDR3 DNA sequence: TGCGCCAGCAGCTCCAAGGTTCCTAGCGGGAGTGAGACCCAGTACTTC. Protein product: CASSSKVPSGSETQYF.

Only a few counts were recorded for this clonotype. V is TRBV27 and J is TRBJ1-1; D remains ambiguous. There are 16 residues in the CDR3. CDR1 MNHEY and CDR2 SMNVEV come from the germline V gene (reference sequence). V lost 0 bases, J lost 0 bases, and 11 bases lay in between. As DNA, the CDR3 is TGTGCCAGCAGTTTATCCTTCTGGCAGATGAACACTGAAGCTTTCTTT. It translates to CASSLSFWQMNTEAFF.

V gene TRBV3-1 combines with J gene TRBJ2-7, with D uncertain. CDR1 is LGHDT and CDR2 is YNNKEL in the germline V gene (reference sequence). The CDR3 covers 16 residues. V lost 4 bases, J lost 4 bases, and 20 bases lay in between. As DNA, the CDR3 is TGTGCCAGCAGCCCTACCCGTTGGATAGCTGGGTACGAGCAGTACTTC. Translated: CASSPTRWIAGYEQYF.

DNA of the CDR3: TGTGCCAGCAGCTTAACGTCCGACACCGGGGAGCTGTTTTTT. Protein: CASSLTSDTGELFF. The chain couples TRBV7-3 to TRBJ2-2; D not resolved. Trimming cost V 0 bases and J 3 bases, with 5 bases left between them. Germline-derived CDR1 and CDR2 are SGHTA and FQGTGA. This CDR3 region has 14 residues.

The sample holds a few counts of this clonotype. Mismatch with germline at one junction end may stem from a read error. The chain combines TRBV20-1 with TRBJ2-5; D ambiguous. The CDR3 runs to 15 residues. Looked up from germline, CDR1 is DFQATT and CDR2 is SNEGSKA (reference sequence). Here the CDR3 reads CCARGTIWAQETQYF. The CDR3 DNA reads TGCTGTGCTAGAGGAACCATATGGGCTCAAGAGACCCAGTACTTC.

This clonotype was counted a few times. The CDR3 reads CASSLGPLPYEQYF. DNA for the CDR3: TGTGCCAGCAGCTTAGGACCCCTCCCCTACGAGCAGTACTTC. V usage is TRBV7-2 and J usage is TRBJ2-7; D is unresolved. V lost 1 base and J lost 2, with 9 bases in between. The CDR3 has 14 residues. The germline V gene encodes CDR1 SGHTA and CDR2 FQGNSA.

J is TRBJ2-1 and V is TRBV7-8, with D perhaps TRBD1 (5 bases). Trimming pared 2 bases from V and 2 bases from J, leaving 13 bases between. The germline V gene encodes CDR1 SGHVS and CDR2 FQNEAQ. The CDR3 is 16 residues long. The CDR3: CASSLFDSHTYNEQFF. CDR3 DNA sequence: TGTGCCAGCAGCTTATTCGACAGCCACACCTACAATGAGCAGTTCTTC. The variable domain in full, completed from reference TRBV7-8 and TRBJ2-1, reads GAGVSQSPRYKVAKRGQDVALRCDPISGHVSLFWYQQALGQGPEFLTYFQNEAQLDKSGLPSDRFFAERPEGSVSTLKIQRTQQEDSAVYLCASSLFDSHTYNEQFFGPGTRLTVL.

This clonotype was counted only a few times. The chain couples TRBV5-1 to TRBJ2-1; 9 nucleotides line up with TRBD1. V was clipped by 0 bases and J by 7 bases; unmatched bases: 5. CDR3 length: 15 amino acids. Germline CDR1 and CDR2: SGHRS and YFSETQ. The CDR3 nucleotides read TGCGCCAGCAGCTTGGGCGGACAGGGGTTTAATGAGCAGTTCTTC. This codes for CASSLGGQGFNEQFF.